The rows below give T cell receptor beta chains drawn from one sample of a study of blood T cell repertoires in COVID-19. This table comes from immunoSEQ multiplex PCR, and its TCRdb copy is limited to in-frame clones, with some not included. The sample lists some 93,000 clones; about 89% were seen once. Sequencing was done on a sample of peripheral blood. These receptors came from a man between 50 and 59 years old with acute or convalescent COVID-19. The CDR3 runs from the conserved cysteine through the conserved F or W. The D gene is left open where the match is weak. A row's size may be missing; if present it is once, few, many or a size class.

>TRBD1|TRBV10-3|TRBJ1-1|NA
TGTGCCATCAGGGGACAGGGGGTTAACACTGAAGCTTTCTTT
CAIRGQGVNTEAFF
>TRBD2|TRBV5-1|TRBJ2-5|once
TGCGCCAGCAGCCTATTAGCGGGAGGGGAGACCCAGTACTTC
CASSLLAGGETQYF
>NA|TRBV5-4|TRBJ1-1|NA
TGTGCCAGCAGCCCGGCCGAGGACCGCAGGGTCACTGAAGCTTTCTTT
CASSPAEDRRVTEAFF
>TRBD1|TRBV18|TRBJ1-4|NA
TGTGCCAGCTCACCAAAGACAGGGAATGGTGAAAAACTGTTTTTT
CASSPKTGNGEKLFF
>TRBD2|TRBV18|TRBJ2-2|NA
TGTGCCAGCTCACCCCGGCTAGCGGGAGTTCGGACCGGGGAGCTGTTTTTT
CASSPRLAGVRTGELFF
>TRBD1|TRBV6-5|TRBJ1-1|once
TGTGCCAGCAGCCTTAACAGGGGCACTGAAGCTTTCTTT
CASSLNRGTEAFF
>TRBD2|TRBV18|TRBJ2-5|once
TGTGCCAGCTCACCACCCCTACTAGCGGGAGGGTTCCAGACCCAGTACTTC
CASSPPLLAGGFQTQYF
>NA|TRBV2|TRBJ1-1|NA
TGTGCCAGCAGTGAAGAACGGACTGATTACGCTGAAGCTTTCTTT
CASSEERTDYAEAFF
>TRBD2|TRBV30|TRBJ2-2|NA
TGTGCCTGGAGTGTTGGTATAGCGGGAGGGAACACCGGGGAGCTGTTTTTT
CAWSVGIAGGNTGELFF
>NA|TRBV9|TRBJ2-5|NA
TGTGCCAGCAGCCCCCAATTGGAGACCCAGTACTTC
CASSPQLETQYF
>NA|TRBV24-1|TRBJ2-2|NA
TGTGCCACCAGTGCCCCTAACACCGGGGAGCTGTTTTTT
CATSAPNTGELFF
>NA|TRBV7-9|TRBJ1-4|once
TGTGCCAGCAGCTCGCCCGGGTTTTCTAATGAAAAACTGTTTTTT
CASSSPGFSNEKLFF
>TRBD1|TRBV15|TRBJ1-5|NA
TGTGCCACCAGTACAGGGACAGGGGATCAGCCCCAGCATTTT
CATSTGTGDQPQHF
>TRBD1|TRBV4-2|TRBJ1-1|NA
TGTGCCAGCAGCCAGTGGAGGGACAGGGACACTGAAGCTTTCTTT
CASSQWRDRDTEAFF
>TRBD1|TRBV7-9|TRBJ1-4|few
TGTGCCAGCAGCGCTCGACAGGGGAGGGATGAAAAACTGTTTTTT
CASSARQGRDEKLFF
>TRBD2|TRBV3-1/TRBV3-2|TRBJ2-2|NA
TGTGCCAGCAGCTCCCGGACTAGCGCGAACACCGGGGAGCTGTTTTTT
CASSSRTSANTGELFF
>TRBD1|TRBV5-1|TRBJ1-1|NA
TGCGCCAGCACCATTGACAGGGGGTATGAAGCTTTCTTT
CASTIDRGYEAFF
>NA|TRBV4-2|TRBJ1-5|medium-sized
TGTGCCAGCAGTCCCAGTGACAGGTCCAATCAGCCCCAGCATTTT
CASSPSDRSNQPQHF
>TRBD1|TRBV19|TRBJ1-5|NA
TGTGCCAGTAGTTCCGGACAGGGGATCAATCAGCCCCAGCATTTT
CASSSGQGINQPQHF
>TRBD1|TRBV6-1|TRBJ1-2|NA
TGTGCCAGCAGTGAATGGGGACAGGGCGGGTGGAATGGCTACACCTTC
CASSEWGQGGWNGYTF
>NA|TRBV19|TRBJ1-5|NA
TGTGCCAGTAGTATAGCCCGACAGTTCAATCAGCCCCAGCATTTT
CASSIARQFNQPQHF
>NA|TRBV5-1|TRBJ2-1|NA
TGCGCCAGCAGCCATCAAACAGGGCTTACTCGCAATGAGCAGTTCTTC
CASSHQTGLTRNEQFF
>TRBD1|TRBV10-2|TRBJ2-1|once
TGCGCCAGCAGTGAACAGGGGGCCCTCGCTGACCCTTACAATGAGCAGTTCTTC
CASSEQGALADPYNEQFF
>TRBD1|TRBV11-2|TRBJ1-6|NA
TGTGCCAGCAGCTCACCGACAGGGGTGAGGAATTCACCCCTCCACTTT
CASSSPTGVRNSPLHF
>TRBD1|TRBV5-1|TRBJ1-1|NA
TGCGCCAGCAGCTTAGAACAGGGGACAGCTTTCTTT
CASSLEQGTAFF
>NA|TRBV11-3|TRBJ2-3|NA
TGTGCCAGCAGCTTAACAGGGTACACAGATACGCAGTATTTT
CASSLTGYTDTQYF
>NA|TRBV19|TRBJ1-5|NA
TGTGCCAGTAGTAACGGGTACCAGACTCTTCAGCCCCAGCATTTT
CASSNGYQTLQPQHF
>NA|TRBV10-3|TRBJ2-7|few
TGTGCCATCAGTGACGGTCTGACCTACGAGCAGTACTTC
CAISDGLTYEQYF
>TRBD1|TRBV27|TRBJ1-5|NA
TGTGCCAGCAGTCGAGGGACAGGCAGCAATCAGCCCCAGCATTTT
CASSRGTGSNQPQHF
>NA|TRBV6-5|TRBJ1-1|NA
TGTGCCAGCTGTACGCGTTACACTGAAGCTTTCTTT
CASCTRYTEAFF
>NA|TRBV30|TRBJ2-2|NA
TGTGCCTGGAGGCGCGACGGGGAGCTGTTTTTT
CAWRRDGELFF